Below are 19 T cell receptor beta chains sequenced from a single sample in a study of blood T cells in healthy people across ages. Primed by a sample-barcoded 5' primer and a J-beta primer mix, a second PCR proceeded for 7 to 11 cycles. One entry per CDR3 protein, called by TCRdb with MiXCR from the 5' RACE reads. The data hold fewer than 1,200,000 distinct CDR3 sequences, with roughly a quarter observed a single time. Another study also made use of these data, one on T cells of mothers and their children.

The material sequenced was blood. All receptors derive from a girl aged 2 to 10 in good health.

A few counts support this clonotype. This chain joins TRBV9 and TRBJ2-3, with TRBD1 matching over 9 bases. V gave up 3 bases and J gave up 0 bases; unmatched junction bases: 5. The CDR3 sequence is 16 residues long. Germline assignment: CDR1 SGDLS and CDR2 YYNGEE. CDR3 bases: TGTGCCAGCAGCGCCCGGACAGGGGTTAGCACAGATACGCAGTATTTT. As protein: CASSARTGVSTDTQYF.

This chain joins TRBV5-1 and TRBJ2-3; D possibly uses TRBD1 or TRBD2 (7 bases each). Germline assignment: CDR1 SGHRS and CDR2 YFSETQ. The length of the CDR3 is 16 residues. Trimming cost V 0 bases and J 2 bases, with 13 bases left between them. CDR3 nucleotides: TGCGCCAGCAGCTTGGCGGCAGGGGGGGACACAGATACGCAGTATTTT. Translation gives CASSLAAGGDTDTQYF.

This clonotype was counted a few times. The rearrangement joins TRBV6-5 to TRBJ2-5, with D unresolved. The germline V and J ends were trimmed by 3 bases and 5 bases, with 7 bases remaining between them. Germline CDR1 and CDR2: MNHEY and SVGAGI. The CDR3 sequence is 12 residues long. The CDR3 loop is CASSYGWETQYF. The CDR3 DNA is TGTGCCAGCAGTTATGGTTGGGAGACCCAGTACTTC.

This clonotype has a handful of counts. The chain couples TRBV29-1 to TRBJ1-2; 8 bases are shared with TRBD1. There are 15 residues in the CDR3. Trimming at V came to 4 bases and at J to 3 bases, leaving 10 bases not matched to a gene. Germline assignment: CDR1 SQVTM and CDR2 ANQGSEA. The DNA of the CDR3 is TGCAGCGTTGGCCTCCGGGACAGGAGGTACTATGGCTACACCTTC. It translates to CSVGLRDRRYYGYTF.

V and J are TRBV5-1 and TRBJ2-7, with 9 bases lining up with TRBD2. The CDR3 contains 18 residues. In germline, CDR1 is SGHRS, CDR2 YFSETQ. After removal of 2 bases from V and 5 bases from J, the junction contained 17 bases not matched to a gene. The CDR3 here is CASSLAMLGLAIIDEQYF. As DNA, the CDR3 is TGCGCCAGCAGCTTAGCCATGTTAGGACTAGCGATCATCGACGAGCAGTACTTC.

The chain recombines TRBV4-3 with TRBJ2-5; D remains ambiguous. The end of the DNA aligns better with TRBJ2-7, so the J call may be wrong. This CDR3 contains 14 residues. Per germline, CDR1 LGHNA and CDR2 YSLEER. The CDR3 sequence is CASSQDIWVYEQYF. The CDR3 DNA follows: TGCGCCAGCAGCCAAGATATCTGGGTCTACGAGCAGTACTTC.

V is TRBV12-3 or TRBV12-4 and J is TRBJ1-2, with TRBD1 matching over 7 bases. V lost 6 bases and J lost 2; bases outside the gene matches: 9. The CDR3 sequence is 15 residues long. In DNA form, the CDR3 reads TGTGCCAGCAGCCAGTCGGGACAGTACAACTATGGCTACACCTTC. Translated: CASSQSGQYNYGYTF.

The V call is TRBV7-9, the J call TRBJ1-4, with 7 bases aligning to TRBD1. V gave up 5 bases and J gave up 6 bases; unmatched junction bases: 9. This CDR3 contains 15 residues. CDR1 and CDR2 from the germline V gene are SEHNR and FQNEAQ (reference sequence). The CDR3: CASSPLGQKYEKLFF. In DNA, the CDR3 is TGTGCCAGCAGCCCCTTGGGACAGAAATATGAAAAACTGTTTTTT.

Comment on this clonotype: A junction end diverges from the germline sequence, so it may reflect a read error. The V gene is TRBV6-5, the J gene TRBJ2-3; D is unclear. The germline V gene has CDR1 MNHEY and CDR2 SVGAGI. The CDR3 covers 15 residues. CDR3 in DNA: TGTGCCAGCAGTTACTTGCACAGAGGCACAGATACGCGGTATTTT. Protein sequence: CASSYLHRGTDTRYF.

In nucleotides, the CDR3 is TGTGCCATCAGTGAGAAGCGGGACACTGAAGCTTTCTTT. It codes for CAISEKRDTEAFF. The V and J genes are TRBV10-3 and TRBJ1-1, with no clear D. Germline V CDR1 and CDR2: ENHRY, SYGVKD. The CDR3 is 13 amino acids. Trimming stripped 2 bases from V and 3 bases from J, with 7 bases between.

This chain joins TRBV29-1 and TRBJ1-1; maybe TRBD1 (5 bases). The V gene's germline CDR1 is SQVTM and CDR2 ANQGSEA. The CDR3 is 14 amino acids. The V and J ends lost 7 bases and 5 bases respectively, with 20 bases between them. The DNA for the CDR3 is TGCAGCGCAATAAGAGGGGAGGGAGGAACTGAAGCTTTCTTT. Translation: CSAIRGEGGTEAFF.

This clonotype showed up just a few times. The chain joins TRBV6-4 to TRBJ2-1; TRBD1 or TRBD2 may be the D gene (5 bases each). This CDR3 is 14 amino acids long. The germline gives CDR1 MRHNA, CDR2 SNTAGT. Trimming cost V 3 bases and J 5 bases, with 11 bases left between them. This CDR3 is CASSDRGSHNEQFF. In DNA form, the CDR3 reads TGTGCCAGCAGTGATCGGGGCTCGCACAATGAGCAGTTCTTC.

There are a few counts of this clonotype. Sequence at one end of the junction differs from germline and may be a read error. The V and J genes are TRBV7-9 and TRBJ2-3; 10 positions agree with TRBD2. CDR1 and CDR2 from the germline V gene are SEHNR and FQNEAQ (reference sequence). The CDR3 is made up of 16 amino acids. CDR3 in amino acids: CTSSRLTSGETDTQYF. The CDR3 nucleotides are TGTACCAGCAGCCGACTAACTAGCGGGGAAACGGATACGCAGTATTTT.

This clonotype came up a few times. This chain connects TRBV29-1 to TRBJ2-1; TRBD2 aligns across 7 bases. The germline gives CDR1 SQVTM, CDR2 ANQGSEA. Trimming cost V 4 bases and J 4 bases; bases outside gene matches: 7. This CDR3 spans 14 amino acids. The CDR3 DNA sequence: TGCAGCGTTGTGTCTAGCGGACCTTACAATGAGCAGTTCTTC. It encodes CSVVSSGPYNEQFF.

This clonotype occurred once. The chain links TRBV12-5 to TRBJ1-2; D is uncertain. Germline V gives CDR1 LGHNT, CDR2 FRNRAP. There are 13 residues in the CDR3. Deletions cut 2 bases from V and 8 bases from J, with 12 bases between. CDR3 sequence: CASGLHGIPGYTF. CDR3 coding DNA: TGTGCTAGTGGTTTGCACGGGATACCCGGCTACACCTTC.

This clonotype was picked up a small number of times. The chain couples TRBV6-1 to TRBJ1-2, with D perhaps matching TRBD1 (5 bases). The germline V gene encodes CDR1 MNHNS and CDR2 SASEGT. V was pared by 1 base and J by 2 bases, with 11 bases between. This CDR3 is built from 15 residues. CDR3 DNA: TGTGCCAGCAGTGAAGTGCCGACAGACAACTATGGCTACACCTTC. Residues: CASSEVPTDNYGYTF.

V usage is TRBV7-2 and J usage is TRBJ2-4; D is unresolved. V lost 3 bases and J lost 1, with 10 bases in between. Germline CDR1 is SGHTA and CDR2 is FQGNSA. The CDR3 consists of 15 residues. The CDR3 DNA sequence: TGTGCCAGCAGCTTGGTGGCGACGGCCAAAAACATTCAGTACTTC. Translation gives CASSLVATAKNIQYF.

The chain recombines TRBV11-3 with TRBJ2-7, with D perhaps given as TRBD1 or TRBD2 (5 bases each). The germline V and J ends were trimmed by 1 base and 0 bases, with 10 bases remaining between them. Looked up from germline, CDR1 is SGHNT and CDR2 is YENEEA. This CDR3 region has 15 residues. The CDR3 bases are TGTGCCAGCAGCTTAGGGGACCGGAGCTCCTACGAGCAGTACTTC. It codes for CASSLGDRSSYEQYF.

The chain joins TRBV20-1 to TRBJ2-5; D is possibly TRBD2 (6 bases). CDR3 length equals 16 residues. Germline loops: CDR1 DFQATT, CDR2 SNEGSKA (reference sequence). V lost 0 bases and J 4 bases, leaving 18 bases between the germline ends. CDR3 region: CSARDYSSGPPETQYF. CDR3 DNA sequence: TGCAGTGCTAGAGATTATTCCAGCGGGCCACCAGAGACCCAGTACTTC.